This T cell receptor (beta chain) was identified during a study of blood T cell repertoires in COVID-19. Trimming cost V 4 bases and J 0 bases, with 13 bases left between them. CDR3 length: 16 amino acids. Germline CDR1 is SGHDT and CDR2 is YYEEEE. Assay used: immunoSEQ multiplex PCR; TCRdb lists only in-frame clones, some missing. The sample records 200,000 to 250,000 clones, approximately 85% being singletons. This TCR derives from a man aged 80 or over with acute or convalescent COVID-19. The genes are TRBV5-6 and TRBJ1-4; D gene uncertain. Sequences were obtained from peripheral blood. The CDR3 here is CASSNRRDATNEKLFF. For the CDR3, the DNA is TGTGCCAGCAGCAACCGTCGAGATGCAACTAATGAAAAACTGTTTTTT. The full variable domain, its missing parts supplied by reference TRBV5-6 and TRBJ1-4, is DAGVTQSPTHLIKTRGQQVTLRCSPKSGHDTVSWYQQALGQGPQFIFQYYEEEERQRGNFPDRFSGHQFPNYSSELNVNALLLGDSALYLCASSNRRDATNEKLFFGSGTQLSVL.